Shown below are 26 T cell receptor beta chains from a single sample sequenced in a study of T-cell reconstitution after alpha-beta-depleted transplantation in children. Unique molecular identifiers were incorporated when the TCRbeta library was constructed. TCRdb reprocessed the PCR reads via MiXCR and lists one record per CDR3 protein. The top ten hold 28% of the sample, which has about 980,000 distinct CDR3 sequences, roughly 29% seen once. The specimen was PBMCs, mostly from graft donor cells, collected 360 days after TCRalphabeta/CD19-depleted stem cell transplant. Receptors originate from a boy younger than two who had a stem cell transplant for SCID, so the T cells may come from the graft donor.

This clonotype has only a few counts. The chain recombines TRBV2 with TRBJ1-2; D might be TRBD1 (5 bases). The CDR3 length is 15 residues. Trimming took off 9 bases at V and 4 bases at J, with 21 bases between the two ends. CDR1 is SNHLY and CDR2 is FYNNEI in the germline V gene. In DNA form, the CDR3 reads TGTGCCAGTCCGGGACCCTCCATTCGTAGCTATGGCTACACCTTC. Protein: CASPGPSIRSYGYTF.

The genes are TRBV18 and TRBJ2-2, with TRBD1 as a possible D gene (5 bases). CDR3 size: 15 residues. The germline gives CDR1 KGHSH, CDR2 LQKENI. V was trimmed by 5 bases and J by 7 bases, leaving 17 bases between them. The CDR3 sequence is CASSLKLTVNGELFF. The CDR3 DNA follows: TGTGCCAGCTCATTAAAGTTGACAGTGAACGGGGAGCTGTTTTTT.

This clonotype was seen only a few times. One end of the junction varies from germline; a read error may be responsible. This sequence joins TRBV28 and TRBJ2-5, with D tentatively TRBD1 (6 bases). Germline V gives CDR1 MDHEN, CDR2 SYDVKM. This CDR3 contains 13 residues. CDR3 amino acids: CASSTRSDRRPNF. The CDR3 nucleotides are TGTGCCAGCAGTACCCGAAGCGACAGGCGGCCAAACTTC.

The rearrangement links TRBV28 to TRBJ2-3; D may correspond to TRBD1 or TRBD2 (5 bases each). CDR1 is MDHEN, CDR2 SYDVKM, per germline. V lost 5 bases to trimming and J lost 2 bases, with 20 bases between them. The CDR3 is 17 amino acids. CDR3 nucleotides: TGTGCCAGCAGTGCCCTGGGGGTCTACCGTAACACAGATACGCAGTATTTT. As protein: CASSALGVYRNTDTQYF.

This clonotype was counted ten times or more. The chain is built from TRBV20-1 and TRBJ2-1; D is tentatively TRBD1 or TRBD2 (5 bases each). CDR1 is DFQATT and CDR2 is SNEGSKA in the germline V gene (reference sequence). V lost 5 bases and J 8 bases, leaving 19 bases between the germline ends. The CDR3 is 14 residues long. CDR3 DNA sequence: TGCAGTGCTTATCACGGTGCCCTGGGGGATGAGCAGTTCTTC. The encoded protein is CSAYHGALGDEQFF.

V and J are TRBV3-1 and TRBJ2-1, with 9 bases matching TRBD2. This CDR3 is built from 22 residues. V was pared by 1 base and J by 0 bases, with 19 bases of the junction left unmatched. Germline CDR1 LGHDT, CDR2 YNNKEL (reference sequence). CDR3 sequence: CASSQGRLAASFVTSSYNEQFF. The CDR3 coding sequence is TGTGCCAGCAGCCAAGGTAGACTAGCGGCCTCTTTTGTAACCAGCTCCTACAATGAGCAGTTCTTC.

The chain employs TRBV12-3 or TRBV12-4 and TRBJ1-2; D not resolved. The V end was cut by 2 bases, the J end by 5 bases, with 6 bases between. The CDR3 consists of 12 residues. The CDR3 is CASSLSEYGYTF. The CDR3 DNA sequence: TGTGCCAGCAGTTTATCCGAGTATGGCTACACCTTC.

This clonotype has a handful of counts. This rearrangement joins TRBV5-1 to TRBJ2-1; D is uncertain. Germline V lookup: CDR1 SGHRS, CDR2 YFSETQ. Trimming removed 1 base at V and 7 bases at J, with 9 bases between. CDR3 size: 13 residues. The CDR3 spells CASSLSQPNEQFF. DNA for the CDR3: TGCGCCAGCAGCTTGAGCCAGCCTAATGAGCAGTTCTTC. Filled out from reference TRBV5-1 and TRBJ2-1, the complete variable domain reads KAGVTQTPRYLIKTRGQQVTLSCSPISGHRSVSWYQQTPGQGLQFLFEYFSETQRNKGNFPGRFSGRQFSNSRSEMNVSTLELGDSALYLCASSLSQPNEQFFGPGTRLTVL.

This clonotype came up many times. The chain has TRBV5-1 and TRBJ1-1, with D tentatively TRBD1 (5 bases). V lost 4 bases and J lost 0, with 22 bases in between. CDR3 length: 18 amino acids. Germline CDR1 SGHRS, CDR2 YFSETQ. The CDR3 DNA reads TGCGCCAGCAGCGGGGCCTTCTCCATCCCCTTCTTGAACACTGAAGCTTTCTTT. It yields the protein CASSGAFSIPFLNTEAFF. Full variable domain (rest looked up from reference TRBV5-1 and TRBJ1-1): KAGVTQTPRYLIKTRGQQVTLSCSPISGHRSVSWYQQTPGQGLQFLFEYFSETQRNKGNFPGRFSGRQFSNSRSEMNVSTLELGDSALYLCASSGAFSIPFLNTEAFFGQGTRLTVV.

As concerns this clonotype: One end of the junction does not line up with germline, which may come from a read error. CDR3 region: CSAKMRGGESF. Written as DNA, the CDR3 is TGCAGTGCTAAGATGAGGGGGGGTGAGAGCTTT. The rearrangement uses TRBV20-1 and TRBJ1-6, with TRBD1 as a possible D gene (6 bases). The CDR3 runs 11 residues. Germline V gene sequence: CDR1 DFQATT, CDR2 SNEGSKA (reference sequence).

The rearrangement joins TRBV20-1 to TRBJ2-1, with D maybe TRBD2 (6 bases). V was pared by 4 bases and J by 0 bases, with 16 bases between. CDR3 size: 16 residues. Per germline, CDR1 DFQATT and CDR2 SNEGSKA (reference sequence). In DNA, the CDR3 is TGCAGTGCTATCGGGAGAGGCAGGAGCTCCTACAATGAGCAGTTCTTC. Translating gives CSAIGRGRSSYNEQFF.

This clonotype was observed a handful of times. The gene calls are TRBV4-1 and TRBJ2-2; 7 bases align to TRBD1. This CDR3 has 17 residues. Germline CDR1 MGHRA, CDR2 YSYEKL. Unmatched junction bases numbered 8, after V lost 1 base and J lost 3 bases. This CDR3 reads CASSQGSQGWDTGELFF. DNA of the CDR3: TGCGCCAGCAGCCAAGGATCACAGGGGTGGGACACCGGGGAGCTGTTTTTT.

This clonotype was counted a few times. The chain employs TRBV7-9 and TRBJ2-5; either TRBD1 or TRBD2 may fit D (6 bases each). The CDR3 is 14 amino acids. CDR1 SEHNR and CDR2 FQNEAQ come from the germline V gene (reference sequence). Trimming left V 5 bases short and J 2 bases short, with 12 bases between. As DNA, the CDR3 is TGTGCCAGCAGCCAAAAGGGGGGACAAGAGACCCAGTACTTC. Protein sequence: CASSQKGGQETQYF.

This clonotype was seen more than once but under ten times. The rearrangement links TRBV7-8 to TRBJ2-5; 11 bases align to TRBD2. This CDR3 has 17 amino acids. V was pared by 0 bases and J by 1 base, with 4 bases of the junction left unmatched. Germline lookup yields CDR1 SGHVS and CDR2 FQNEAQ. The CDR3 spells CASSLARLAGIQETQYF. The CDR3 DNA is TGTGCCAGCAGCTTAGCCCGACTAGCGGGGATCCAAGAGACCCAGTACTTC. Full variable domain (rest looked up from reference TRBV7-8 and TRBJ2-5): GAGVSQSPRYKVAKRGQDVALRCDPISGHVSLFWYQQALGQGPEFLTYFQNEAQLDKSGLPSDRFFAERPEGSVSTLKIQRTQQEDSAVYLCASSLARLAGIQETQYFGPGTRLLVL.

The genes are TRBV4-2 and TRBJ2-7; TRBD1 might be the D (6 bases). V shed 4 bases and J shed 2 bases, with 12 bases lying between them. Germline V CDR1 and CDR2: LGHNA, YNFKEQ. CDR3 length equals 14 residues. The CDR3, as DNA: TGTGCCAGCAGCCGAAAGGCAGGGGCCTACGAGCAGTACTTC. Translation gives CASSRKAGAYEQYF.

This clonotype turned up a few times. This chain links TRBV5-1 with TRBJ1-5; D may be TRBD1 (5 bases). Between the trimmed V and J ends, which lost 4 bases and 9 bases, there was a span of 11 bases. The CDR3 loop spans 12 amino acids. CDR1 SGHRS and CDR2 YFSETQ come from the germline V gene. DNA of the CDR3: TGCGCCAGCAGCCGGGTGGGGCTGCCCCAGCATTTT. Its protein product is CASSRVGLPQHF.

This clonotype appeared once. The V and J genes are TRBV5-1 and TRBJ2-5; 8 positions match TRBD2. The trim removed 6 bases at V and 4 bases at J, leaving 14 bases unmatched. The CDR3 runs 16 residues. Germline-derived CDR1 and CDR2 are SGHRS and YFSETQ. CDR3 region: CASTSDGAGVVETQYF. In DNA, the CDR3 is TGCGCCAGCACCTCCGACGGAGCGGGGGTAGTAGAGACCCAGTACTTC.

This chain joins TRBV20-1 and TRBJ2-7; 10 nucleotides line up with TRBD2. CDR1 is DFQATT and CDR2 is SNEGSKA in the germline V gene (reference sequence). V lost 8 bases to trimming and J lost 6 bases; unmatched junction nucleotides: 13. The CDR3 consists of 14 residues. Here the CDR3 reads CSHRSAGGKLEQYF. The CDR3 nucleotides are TGCAGTCACCGATCAGCGGGGGGGAAACTCGAGCAGTACTTC.

This clonotype was seen a handful of times. The genes are TRBV12-3 or TRBV12-4 and TRBJ2-3, with 9 nucleotides matching TRBD1. This CDR3 spans 15 amino acids. V shed 6 bases and J 1 base; nucleotides not matched to a gene: 5. CDR3 DNA: TGTGCCAGCAGACGGGACAGGGTCGGCACAGATACGCAGTATTTT. Translating it yields CASRRDRVGTDTQYF.

This chain uses TRBV9 with TRBJ1-2, with D possibly matching TRBD1 (6 bases). V was cut by 0 bases and J by 3 bases, with 12 bases left in between. CDR1 and CDR2 from the germline V gene are SGDLS and YYNGEE. The CDR3 is made up of 15 amino acids. Here the CDR3 reads CASSVATNRDYGYTF. CDR3 bases: TGTGCCAGCAGCGTAGCTACGAACAGGGACTATGGCTACACCTTC. Supplemented by reference TRBV9 and TRBJ1-2, the full variable domain reads DSGVTQTPKHLITATGQRVTLRCSPRSGDLSVYWYQQSLDQGLQFLIQYYNGEERAKGNILERFSAQQFPDLHSELNLSSLELGDSALYFCASSVATNRDYGYTFGSGTRLTVV.

The CDR3 region is CASSQTSGVNLYEQYF. The CDR3 DNA follows: TGTGCCAGCAGTCAAACTAGCGGGGTGAACCTATACGAGCAGTACTTC. The chain recombines TRBV27 with TRBJ2-7; 10 nucleotides align to TRBD2. Germline CDR1 and CDR2: MNHEY and SMNVEV (reference sequence). V gave up 5 bases and J gave up 4 bases; unmatched junction bases: 11. The CDR3 consists of 16 residues.

The gene calls are TRBV12-3 or TRBV12-4 and TRBJ2-5, with D possibly being TRBD2 (5 bases). This CDR3 has 14 amino acids. Trimming pared 3 bases from V and 2 bases from J, leaving 10 bases between. CDR3: CASSFAGNQETQYF. CDR3 nucleotide sequence: TGTGCCAGCAGTTTTGCCGGGAATCAAGAGACCCAGTACTTC.

The chain uses TRBV20-1 and TRBJ2-2; 10 bases map to TRBD2. The CDR3 length is 16 residues. The V and J ends lost 1 base and 5 bases, in that order; junction bases with no gene match: 7. Germline values: CDR1 DFQATT, CDR2 SNEGSKA (reference sequence). CDR3 coding DNA: TGCAGTGCTAGAGTCCCAGCGGGGGGGAAGACCGGGGAGCTGTTTTTT. Translated: CSARVPAGGKTGELFF.

The chain employs TRBV29-1 and TRBJ2-3; D perhaps matches TRBD2 (5 bases). The V end was cut by 3 bases, the J end by 7 bases, with 11 bases between. Germline V CDR1 and CDR2: SQVTM, ANQGSEA. This CDR3 has 12 amino acids. The CDR3 protein is CSVEVGVHTQYF. In DNA, the CDR3 is TGCAGCGTTGAGGTCGGGGTACATACGCAGTATTTT.

This clonotype was observed a few times. The V and J genes are TRBV11-2 and TRBJ2-3; D is unclear. Germline lookup yields CDR1 SGHAT and CDR2 FQNNGV. This CDR3 region has 14 residues. The germline V and J ends were trimmed by 3 bases and 2 bases, with 9 bases remaining between them. The DNA for the CDR3 is TGTGCCAGCAGCTTTGAAAGGACCACAGATACGCAGTATTTT. Its protein is CASSFERTTDTQYF.

The genes are TRBV4-2 and TRBJ2-1; D is undetermined. Germline CDR1 reads LGHNA; CDR2 reads YNFKEQ. V was shortened by 0 bases and J by 9 bases, with 6 bases between the two germline ends. CDR3 length equals 12 residues. CDR3 residues: CASSQEESEQFF. The CDR3 nucleotides read TGTGCCAGCAGCCAAGAAGAGAGTGAGCAGTTCTTC.